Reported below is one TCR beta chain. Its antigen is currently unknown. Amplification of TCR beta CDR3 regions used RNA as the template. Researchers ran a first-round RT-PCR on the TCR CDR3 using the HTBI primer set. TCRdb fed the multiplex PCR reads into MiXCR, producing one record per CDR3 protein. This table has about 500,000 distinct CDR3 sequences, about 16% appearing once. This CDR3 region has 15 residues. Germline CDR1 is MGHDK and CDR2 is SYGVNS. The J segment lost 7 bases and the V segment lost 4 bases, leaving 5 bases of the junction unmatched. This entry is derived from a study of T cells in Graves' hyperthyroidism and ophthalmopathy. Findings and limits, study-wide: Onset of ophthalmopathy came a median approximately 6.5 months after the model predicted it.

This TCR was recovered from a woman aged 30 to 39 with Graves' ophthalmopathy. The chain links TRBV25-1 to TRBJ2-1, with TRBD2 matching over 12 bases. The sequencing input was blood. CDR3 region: CASSAGLAGVNEQFF. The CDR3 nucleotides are TGTGCCAGCAGTGCGGGACTAGCGGGTGTAAATGAGCAGTTCTTC.